Listed below are T cell receptor beta chains from one sample, sequenced in a study of T cells in Graves' hyperthyroidism and ophthalmopathy. TCRdb fed the multiplex PCR reads into MiXCR, producing one record per CDR3 protein. The repertoire includes under 400,000 distinct CDR3 sequences, 15% to 20% of them detected once, and under 55% sits in the top ten. Sequenced material: blood. The receptors were sampled from a woman aged 45 to 65 with Graves' hyperthyroidism. Each CDR3 is given with its conserved first and last residue. A D gene is named only where the DNA matches it firmly.

d_call: -; j_call: TRBJ2-1; v_call: TRBV7-9; cdr3_aa: CASSLVWDKWNEQFF
d_call: TRBD1; j_call: TRBJ2-1; v_call: TRBV28; cdr3_aa: CASSLIQGAHNEQFF
d_call: -; j_call: TRBJ2-5; v_call: TRBV20-1; cdr3_aa: CSADRPGGPLATQYF
d_call: TRBD2; j_call: TRBJ2-3; v_call: TRBV6-2/TRBV6-3; cdr3_aa: CASSYDFTGGDPDTQYF
d_call: TRBD2; j_call: TRBJ2-1; v_call: TRBV9; cdr3_aa: CASSSQGLAINEQFF
d_call: -; j_call: TRBJ2-3; v_call: TRBV14; cdr3_aa: CASSSRVARTDTQYF
d_call: TRBD2; j_call: TRBJ2-1; v_call: TRBV4-2; cdr3_aa: CASSLYGTSGGNEQFF
d_call: -; j_call: TRBJ1-2; v_call: TRBV27; cdr3_aa: CASWAGNGYTF
d_call: TRBD2; j_call: TRBJ2-5; v_call: TRBV6-1; cdr3_aa: CASSNPRGGRETQYF
d_call: TRBD2; j_call: TRBJ2-3; v_call: TRBV5-5; cdr3_aa: CASSLPGRADTQYF
d_call: -; j_call: TRBJ2-2; v_call: TRBV6-4; cdr3_aa: CASSDNEAGELFF
d_call: TRBD2; j_call: TRBJ2-6; v_call: TRBV20-1; cdr3_aa: CSARTSGRMAGANVLTF
d_call: -; j_call: TRBJ1-4; v_call: TRBV6-5; cdr3_aa: CASRTGTVDEKLFF
d_call: -; j_call: TRBJ2-2; v_call: TRBV6-2/TRBV6-3; cdr3_aa: CASSPVRETGELFF
d_call: -; j_call: TRBJ2-1; v_call: TRBV6-1; cdr3_aa: CASSLLASHPEQFF
d_call: -; j_call: TRBJ2-3; v_call: TRBV14; cdr3_aa: CASNNPGWDTQYF
d_call: TRBD2; j_call: TRBJ2-1; v_call: TRBV6-2/TRBV6-3; cdr3_aa: CASSYLPSGRGGEQFF
d_call: TRBD2; j_call: TRBJ2-5; v_call: TRBV5-1; cdr3_aa: CASSLGRTSGDQETQYF
d_call: -; j_call: TRBJ1-1; v_call: TRBV2; cdr3_aa: CASSRWEESTEAFF
d_call: TRBD1; j_call: TRBJ1-4; v_call: TRBV12-3/TRBV12-4; cdr3_aa: CASTPRDRGEKLFF
d_call: -; j_call: TRBJ2-7; v_call: TRBV28; cdr3_aa: CASSLQAEWVEQYF
d_call: -; j_call: TRBJ2-3; v_call: TRBV20-1; cdr3_aa: CSARDLRAGSTDTQYF
d_call: -; j_call: TRBJ2-5; v_call: TRBV7-2; cdr3_aa: CASSSLFSTETQYF
d_call: -; j_call: TRBJ2-7; v_call: TRBV4-1; cdr3_aa: CASSQGPGYSYEQYF
d_call: TRBD2; j_call: TRBJ2-1; v_call: TRBV12-3/TRBV12-4; cdr3_aa: CASTLLAGESGEQFF
d_call: -; j_call: TRBJ1-1; v_call: TRBV13; cdr3_aa: CASSNNRWAEAFF
d_call: TRBD1; j_call: TRBJ2-1; v_call: TRBV4-1; cdr3_aa: CASSQEGQGAYEQFF
d_call: -; j_call: TRBJ2-3; v_call: TRBV12-3/TRBV12-4; cdr3_aa: CASRPNSGLGTDTQYF
d_call: TRBD1; j_call: TRBJ2-2; v_call: TRBV20-1; cdr3_aa: CSASTGTGGSGELFF
d_call: -; j_call: TRBJ1-1; v_call: TRBV19; cdr3_aa: CASSMDRGAFF
d_call: -; j_call: TRBJ2-1; v_call: TRBV27; cdr3_aa: CASSLLGLGSPANEQFF
d_call: TRBD1; j_call: TRBJ2-5; v_call: TRBV2; cdr3_aa: CASLRTGGETQYF
d_call: TRBD1; j_call: TRBJ2-1; v_call: TRBV5-1; cdr3_aa: CASSSTGGDNEQFF
d_call: TRBD1; j_call: TRBJ2-3; v_call: TRBV3-1; cdr3_aa: CASSLTWGQGAADTQYF
d_call: TRBD2; j_call: TRBJ2-2; v_call: TRBV20-1; cdr3_aa: CSARLAGGPGGELFF
d_call: -; j_call: TRBJ1-1; v_call: TRBV6-1; cdr3_aa: CASSRNHRVGYDTEAFF
d_call: -; j_call: TRBJ2-6; v_call: TRBV14; cdr3_aa: CASSQGVGFPARANVLTF
d_call: TRBD2; j_call: TRBJ2-5; v_call: TRBV3-1; cdr3_aa: CASSQDPAGGTETQYF
d_call: TRBD1; j_call: TRBJ1-6; v_call: TRBV3-1; cdr3_aa: CASSPTGGSPLHF
d_call: -; j_call: TRBJ2-4; v_call: TRBV15; cdr3_aa: CATSREPRGSAKNIQYF
d_call: -; j_call: TRBJ1-2; v_call: TRBV7-9; cdr3_aa: CASSLGWANYGYTF
d_call: TRBD1; j_call: TRBJ1-4; v_call: TRBV7-6; cdr3_aa: CASSRTQGSEKLFF
d_call: -; j_call: TRBJ2-2; v_call: TRBV9; cdr3_aa: CASSVDLTGDYTGELFF
d_call: -; j_call: TRBJ1-1; v_call: TRBV18; cdr3_aa: CASSPGEAEAFF
d_call: -; j_call: TRBJ2-3; v_call: TRBV6-1; cdr3_aa: CASSEPTRFAQYF
d_call: -; j_call: TRBJ1-5; v_call: TRBV5-5; cdr3_aa: CASSEGRVGQPQHF
d_call: -; j_call: TRBJ2-5; v_call: TRBV20-1; cdr3_aa: CSARDTGLRETQYF
d_call: -; j_call: TRBJ2-7; v_call: TRBV7-9; cdr3_aa: CASSLEGGPEQYF
d_call: TRBD2; j_call: TRBJ2-4; v_call: TRBV2; cdr3_aa: CATQGRGGPFIQYF
d_call: TRBD2; j_call: TRBJ2-2; v_call: TRBV19; cdr3_aa: CASSNKGGRASGTGELFF
d_call: -; j_call: TRBJ1-2; v_call: TRBV20-1; cdr3_aa: CSARDWDTPNYGYTF
d_call: TRBD1; j_call: TRBJ1-3; v_call: TRBV5-1; cdr3_aa: CASSLDRGPGNTIYF
d_call: -; j_call: TRBJ1-3; v_call: TRBV27; cdr3_aa: CASRVDNSGNTIYF
d_call: -; j_call: TRBJ1-5; v_call: TRBV5-6; cdr3_aa: CASSRGRNNQPQHF
d_call: TRBD2; j_call: TRBJ2-7; v_call: TRBV30; cdr3_aa: CAWSPGTSGTYEQYF